The source of this TCR beta chain is a study of T-cell reconstitution after alpha-beta-depleted transplantation in children. CDR3 length: 14 amino acids. The V gene's germline CDR1 is ENHRY and CDR2 SYGVKD. The J segment lost 4 bases and the V segment lost 2 bases, leaving 3 bases of the junction unmatched. This clonotype was recorded a few times. The authors prepared the TCRbeta library with unique molecular identifiers. TCRdb redid the calling of the PCR reads with MiXCR, one entry per CDR3 protein. The profile covers some 520,000 distinct CDR3 sequences, with around a third appearing a single time and around 2.4% taken by the ten largest.

The sequence came from a human donor who donated a stem cell graft to a child with aplastic anemia. V gene TRBV10-3 combines with J gene TRBJ1-1; 8 bases map to TRBD1. This material consisted of PBMCs from the stem cell graft donor, taken from the stem cell graft. This CDR3 reads CAISEAGGGTEAFF. The CDR3 bases are TGTGCCATCAGTGAGGCAGGGGGCGGCACTGAAGCTTTCTTT.